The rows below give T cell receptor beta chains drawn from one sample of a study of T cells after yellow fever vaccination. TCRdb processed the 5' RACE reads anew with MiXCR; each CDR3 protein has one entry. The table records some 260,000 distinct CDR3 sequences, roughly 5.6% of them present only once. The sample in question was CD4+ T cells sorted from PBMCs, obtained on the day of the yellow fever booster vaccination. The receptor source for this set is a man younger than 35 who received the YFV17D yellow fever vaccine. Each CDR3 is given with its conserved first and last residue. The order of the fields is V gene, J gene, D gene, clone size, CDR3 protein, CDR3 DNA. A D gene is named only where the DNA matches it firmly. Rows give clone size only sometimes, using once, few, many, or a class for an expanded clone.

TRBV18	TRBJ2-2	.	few	CASSRETGLNTGELFF	TGTGCCAGCTCGCGGGAGACAGGCCTGAACACCGGGGAGCTGTTTTTT
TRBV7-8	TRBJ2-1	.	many	CASSPMGGTYNEQFF	TGTGCCAGCAGTCCCATGGGCGGAACCTACAATGAGCAGTTCTTC
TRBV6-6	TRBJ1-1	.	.	CASSYSSTEAFF	TGTGCCAGCAGTTACTCGTCCACTGAAGCTTTCTTT
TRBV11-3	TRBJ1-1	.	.	CASSLGGGSATEAFF	TGTGCCAGCAGCTTAGGAGGAGGGTCGGCGACTGAAGCTTTCTTT
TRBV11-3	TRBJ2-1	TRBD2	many	CASSLYGGAEFTEQFF	TGTGCCAGCAGCTTATACGGGGGGGCCGAGTTCACTGAGCAGTTCTTC
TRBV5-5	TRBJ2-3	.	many	CASSLVGILNTDTQYF	TGTGCCAGCAGCTTGGTGGGGATACTAAACACAGATACGCAGTATTTT
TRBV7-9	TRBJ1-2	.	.	CASSLRRDREVGGYTF	TGTGCCAGCAGCTTACGCCGGGACCGGGAGGTGGGTGGCTACACCTTC
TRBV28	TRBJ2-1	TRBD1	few	CASSKFGQGRNEQFF	TGTGCCAGCAGTAAATTCGGACAGGGAAGGAATGAGCAGTTCTTC
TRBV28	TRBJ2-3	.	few	CASTALGGLTDTQYF	TGTGCCAGCACCGCCCTTGGGGGTTTAACAGATACGCAGTATTTT
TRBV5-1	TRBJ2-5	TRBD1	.	CASSSPSDRAYRFQETQYF	TGCGCCAGCAGCTCCCCCTCGGACAGGGCCTACAGATTCCAAGAGACCCAGTACTTC
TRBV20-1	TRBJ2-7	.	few	CSASGRPGDYEQYF	TGCAGTGCTAGCGGCCGCCCAGGAGACTACGAGCAGTACTTC
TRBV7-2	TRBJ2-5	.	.	CASTEQETQYF	TGTGCCAGCACCGAACAAGAGACCCAGTACTTC
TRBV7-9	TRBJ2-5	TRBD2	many	CASSVAAGGPSFGQYF	TGTGCCAGCAGCGTTGCCGCGGGGGGCCCCTCGTTCGGCCAGTACTTC
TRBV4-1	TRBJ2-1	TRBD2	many	CASSLHRLANEQFF	TGCGCCAGCAGCCTCCATCGACTAGCCAATGAGCAGTTCTTC
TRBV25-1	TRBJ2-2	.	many	CASRQPNTGELFF	TGTGCCAGCAGACAGCCTAACACCGGGGAGCTGTTTTTT
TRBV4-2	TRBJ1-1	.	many	CASSQDRVWTEAFF	TGTGCCAGCAGCCAAGATCGGGTTTGGACTGAAGCTTTCTTT
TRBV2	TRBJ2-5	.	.	CASGSWIGGFQETQYF	TGTGCCAGCGGGTCTTGGATTGGAGGCTTCCAAGAGACCCAGTACTTC
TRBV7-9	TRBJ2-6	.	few	CASHSTQGRANVLTF	TGTGCCAGTCACTCAACCCAAGGGAGGGCCAACGTCCTGACTTTC
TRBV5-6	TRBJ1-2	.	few	CASSFPSRDPIFNYGYTF	TGTGCCAGCAGCTTTCCCTCCCGGGACCCCATCTTCAACTATGGCTACACCTTC
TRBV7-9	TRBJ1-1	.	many	CASSLPSGDDALDGFF	TGTGCCAGCAGCTTACCTTCGGGGGACGACGCCCTTGACGGTTTCTTT
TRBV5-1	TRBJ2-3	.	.	CASSLGQGRADTQYF	TGCGCCAGCAGCTTGGGACAGGGGAGGGCAGATACGCAGTATTTT
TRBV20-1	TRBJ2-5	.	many	CSAPWGETQYF	TGCAGTGCTCCCTGGGGGGAGACCCAGTACTTC
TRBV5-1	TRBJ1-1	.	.	CARTETTGTPRAEAFF	TGCGCCAGGACGGAGACCACCGGGACACCGCGGGCTGAAGCTTTCTTT
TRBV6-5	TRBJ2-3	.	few	CASSPQGYDTQYF	TGTGCCAGCAGCCCGCAGGGTTACGATACGCAGTATTTT
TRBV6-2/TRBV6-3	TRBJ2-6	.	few	CASSYPGGPFSGANVLTF	TGTGCCAGCAGTTACCCCGGGGGCCCCTTCTCTGGGGCCAACGTCCTGACTTTC
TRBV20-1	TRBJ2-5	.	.	CSARVPGAGETQYF	TGCAGTGCTAGAGTCCCCGGGGCCGGGGAGACCCAGTACTTC
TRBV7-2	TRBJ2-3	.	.	CASSSVAGGWQYF	TGTGCCAGCAGCTCCGTTGCGGGCGGGTGGCAGTATTTT
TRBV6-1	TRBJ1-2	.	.	CASSEGLAANNYGYTF	TGTGCCAGCAGTGAAGGTCTGGCTGCAAATAACTATGGCTACACCTTC
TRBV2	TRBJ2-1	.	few	CASRGDGRQFF	TGTGCCAGCAGGGGGGATGGCCGGCAGTTCTTC
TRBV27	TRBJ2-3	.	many	CASSTSRITDTQYF	TGTGCCAGCTCCACTAGCCGGATCACAGATACGCAGTATTTT
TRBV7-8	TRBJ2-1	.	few	CASSPQVDSYNEQFF	TGTGCCAGCAGCCCTCAGGTAGACTCCTACAATGAGCAGTTCTTC
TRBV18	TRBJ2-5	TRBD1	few	CASSPPTGGRETQYF	TGTGCCAGCTCACCACCGACAGGGGGGAGAGAGACCCAGTACTTC
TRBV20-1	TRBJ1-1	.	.	CSAGLGMHTEAFF	TGCAGTGCGGGGCTGGGGATGCACACTGAAGCTTTCTTT
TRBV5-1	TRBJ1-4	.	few	CASSSDRINEKLFF	TGCGCCAGCAGCTCGGACAGAATTAATGAAAAACTGTTTTTT
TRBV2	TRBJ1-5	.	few	CASSLDRYNQPQHF	TGTGCCAGCAGCCTAGACAGATACAATCAGCCCCAGCATTTT
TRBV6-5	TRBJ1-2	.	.	CASSYDRARSGYTF	TGTGCCAGCAGTTACGATAGGGCCAGATCCGGCTACACCTTC
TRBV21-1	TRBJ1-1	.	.	CASPRGGYKNTEAFF	TGTGCCAGCCCCCGTGGGGGATATAAGAACACTGAAGCTTTCTTT
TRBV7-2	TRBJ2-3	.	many	CASSPDTLRDTQYF	TGTGCCAGCAGCCCAGACACCCTCAGAGATACGCAGTATTTT
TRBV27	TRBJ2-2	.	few	CASRNAGTANTGELFF	TGTGCCAGCAGAAATGCCGGGACTGCGAACACCGGGGAGCTGTTTTTT
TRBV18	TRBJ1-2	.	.	CASSPGSGNYGYTF	TGTGCCAGCTCACCAGGATCAGGGAACTATGGCTACACCTTC
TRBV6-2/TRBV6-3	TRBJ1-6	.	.	CASSSGGAGYSPLHF	TGTGCCAGCAGCTCCGGGGGGGCCGGATATTCACCCCTCCACTTT
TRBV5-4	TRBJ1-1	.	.	CASSSWNTEAFF	TGTGCCAGCAGCTCTTGGAACACTGAAGCTTTCTTT
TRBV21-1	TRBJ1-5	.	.	CASENTGTSGDKSNQPQHF	TGTGCCAGCGAGAATACCGGGACCTCGGGCGATAAAAGCAATCAGCCCCAGCATTTT
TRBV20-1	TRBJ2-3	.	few	CSAKGGATGSTDTQYF	TGCAGTGCTAAGGGTGGGGCTACCGGAAGCACAGATACGCAGTATTTT